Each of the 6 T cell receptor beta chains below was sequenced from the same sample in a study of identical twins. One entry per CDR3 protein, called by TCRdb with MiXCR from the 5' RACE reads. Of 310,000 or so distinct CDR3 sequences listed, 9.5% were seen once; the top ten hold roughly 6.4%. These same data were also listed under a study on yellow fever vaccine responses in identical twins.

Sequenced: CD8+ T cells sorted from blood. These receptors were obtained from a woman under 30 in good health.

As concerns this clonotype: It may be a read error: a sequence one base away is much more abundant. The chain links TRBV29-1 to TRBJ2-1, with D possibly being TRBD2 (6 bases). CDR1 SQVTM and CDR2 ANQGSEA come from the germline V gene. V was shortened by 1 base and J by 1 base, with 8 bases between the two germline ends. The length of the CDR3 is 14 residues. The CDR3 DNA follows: TGCAGCGTTGAAGGGAGGGGTTCCTACAATGAGCAGTTCTTC. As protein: CSVEGRGSYNEQFF.

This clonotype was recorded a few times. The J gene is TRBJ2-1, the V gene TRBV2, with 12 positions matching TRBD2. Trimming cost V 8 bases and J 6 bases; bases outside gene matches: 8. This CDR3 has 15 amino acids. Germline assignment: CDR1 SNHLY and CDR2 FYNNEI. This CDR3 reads CASPRLAGEPNEQFF. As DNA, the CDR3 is TGTGCCAGCCCCCGACTAGCGGGAGAACCCAATGAGCAGTTCTTC.

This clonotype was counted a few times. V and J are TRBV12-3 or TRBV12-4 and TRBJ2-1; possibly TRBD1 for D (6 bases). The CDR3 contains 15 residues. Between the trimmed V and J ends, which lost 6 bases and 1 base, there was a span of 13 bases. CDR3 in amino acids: CASRHGQQSYNEQFF. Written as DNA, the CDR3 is TGTGCCAGCAGGCATGGACAGCAATCCTACAATGAGCAGTTCTTC.

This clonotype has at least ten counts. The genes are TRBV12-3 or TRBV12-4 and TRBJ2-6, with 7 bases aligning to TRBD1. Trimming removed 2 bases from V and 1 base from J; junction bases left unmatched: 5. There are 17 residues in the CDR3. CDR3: CASSLRQGVSGANVLTF. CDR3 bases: TGTGCCAGCAGTTTAAGGCAGGGGGTTTCTGGGGCCAACGTCCTGACTTTC.

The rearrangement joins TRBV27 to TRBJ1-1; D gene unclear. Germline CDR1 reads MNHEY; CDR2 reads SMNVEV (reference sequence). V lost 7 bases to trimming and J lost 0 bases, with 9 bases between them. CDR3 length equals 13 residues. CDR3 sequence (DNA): TGTGCCAGCAAGGGAAATTTGAACACTGAAGCTTTCTTT. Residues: CASKGNLNTEAFF.

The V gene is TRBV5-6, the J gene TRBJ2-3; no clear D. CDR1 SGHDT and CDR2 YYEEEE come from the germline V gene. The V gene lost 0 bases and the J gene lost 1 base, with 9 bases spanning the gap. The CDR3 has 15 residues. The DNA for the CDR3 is TGTGCCAGCAGCTTGGTACGGTCCCGCACAGATACGCAGTATTTT. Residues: CASSLVRSRTDTQYF.